This TCR beta chain was captured in a study of CD8+CD57+ T cells in acquired aplastic anemia (dated by TCRdb to about 2018). Some background on the complete study: DNA extracted from sorted CD4+ and CD8+ cells had a mean of about 3.3 ug, with a range of roughly 0.18 to 27.4 ug.

With respect to this clonotype: Its cognate antigen has yet to be identified. Base-call qualities are not available, and no considerably larger clone is one nucleotide away.

General study outcomes and caveats: No significant difference in CD8+ Simpson's diversity was found between patients and healthy controls (P=0.060). Around 27 CD8+ CDR3 sequences were found to be shared between patients and controls, but these sequences appeared to be highly expressed in patients and within the immunodominant clones of the patients.

In the study, sorted CD4+ and CD8+ blood T cells from patients with severe aplastic anemia and from healthy subjects underwent deep sequencing of TCR repertoires. Ficoll-Paque density gradient centrifugation was used to isolate peripheral blood mononuclear cells. CD4+ and CD8+ T cells were sorted by FACS or magnetic beads before DNA extraction. Profiling of TCR beta VDJ combinations and CDR3 sequences used genomic DNA as the template. TCR repertoire sequencing was run on an Illumina HiSeq 2000. Under the source paper's analysis protocol: TRBV/TRBJ rearrangement plots, CDR3 size and DJ length profiles, and Simpson's diversity index were used to assess repertoires. Whichever DNA sequence was most abundant in the deep sequencing data was defined as the immunodominant clone. CDR3 amino acid sequences were checked for sharing between subjects and were compared against published repertoires and the VDJdb database. Through fastp at Q25 and MiXCR, TCRdb rebuilt clones from the public reads, retaining in-frame beta chains. For every CDR3 protein sequence, its rows merge into one entry that carries the most common genes and DNA. The V and J calls and clone size are TCRdb's, not the authors'. The sample has 150,000 to 200,000 distinct CDR3 sequences on record, less than 65% of them singletons. The ten most abundant clones make up about half of the sample.

The sequencing input was sorted CD4+, CD8+, or CD8+CD57+ T cells (not recorded which) from PBMCs. The clonotype originates from a human donor with severe aplastic anemia or a healthy control (not recorded which).

The CDR3 region has the sequence CASRPVRGRSYNEQFF. The sequenced DNA is TGTGCCAGCAGGCCCGTCCGGGGACGGTCCTACAATGAGCAGTTCTTC. The chain links TRBV7-6 with TRBJ2-1; the D region may be TRBD1 or TRBD2, each matching 5 bases equally. Via the germline V gene, CDR1 is SGHVS and CDR2 FNYEAQ. V loses 6 bases of germline sequence and J loses 1 base, and the interval between the two ends is 16 bases. Spanning cysteine to phenylalanine, the CDR3 consists of 16 amino acids. Only CDR3 DNA remains: 48 bases, in frame from the first base. Supplemented by the reference TRBV7-6 and TRBJ2-1 proteins around the CDR3, the complete variable domain is GAGVSQSPRYKVTKRGQDVALRCDPISGHVSLYWYRQALGQGPEFLTYFNYEAQQDKSGLPNDRFSAERPEGSISTLTIQRTEQRDSAMYRCASRPVRGRSYNEQFFGPGTRLTVL.